One sample yielded the 32 T cell receptor beta chains listed below, sequenced in a study of cytomegalovirus exposure and HLA in healthy donors. PCR employed 60 Vbeta and 13 Jbeta primers. Using immunoSEQ multiplex PCR, the repertoire was profiled, and TCRdb retains in-frame clones only, with some absent. The data show about 84,000 clones, roughly 78% seen once. Sequencing was carried out using PBMCs. The receptors stem from a male donor in good health and CMV-seropositive.

This chain uses TRBV6-6 with TRBJ2-7, with a possible D match to TRBD2 (5 bases). Trimming took off 7 bases at V and 5 bases at J, with 18 bases between the two ends. The length of the CDR3 is 14 residues. Germline lookup yields CDR1 MNHNY and CDR2 SVGAGI (reference sequence). DNA for the CDR3: TGTGCCAGCATCGACTCATCCACGAGGGACGAGCAGTACTTC. Residues: CASIDSSTRDEQYF.

This clone has only one observation. The genes are TRBV7-2 and TRBJ1-3; a weak D match, TRBD1 (6 bases). Trimming cost V 3 bases and J 2 bases, with 11 bases left between them. The CDR3 is 15 amino acids. Germline lookup yields CDR1 SGHTA and CDR2 FQGNSA. Written as DNA, the CDR3 is TGTGCCAGCAGCTTCCAGGGGTTACCTGGAAACACCATATATTTT. It encodes CASSFQGLPGNTIYF.

V usage is TRBV7-8 and J usage is TRBJ1-1; 7 positions match TRBD1. The germline V gene encodes CDR1 SGHVS and CDR2 FQNEAQ. CDR3 length: 13 residues. J was trimmed by 5 bases and V by 1 base; bases with no gene match: 1. The CDR3 region is CASSLEQGTEAFF. The CDR3 coding sequence is TGTGCCAGCAGCTTAGAACAGGGGACTGAAGCTTTCTTT.

The chain combines TRBV9 with TRBJ2-7, with 10 bases that match TRBD1. Losses at the gene ends were 5 bases for V and 2 bases for J; bases not matched to a gene: 7. The CDR3 has 15 amino acids. Germline V CDR1 and CDR2: SGDLS, YYNGEE. In DNA form, the CDR3 reads TGTGCCAGCAGTTCCGGGGGGACAGGGGCCTACGAGCAGTACTTC. Amino acid sequence: CASSSGGTGAYEQYF.

This rearrangement joins TRBV19 to TRBJ2-6, with 7 nucleotides matching TRBD1. CDR1 LNHDA and CDR2 SQIVND come from the germline V gene (reference sequence). V shed 7 bases, J shed 0 bases, and the junction held 9 bases outside the gene matches. CDR3 length: 17 residues. The CDR3 sequence: CASNADRAASGANVLTF. The CDR3 DNA is TGTGCCAGTAACGCCGACAGGGCAGCCTCTGGGGCCAACGTCCTGACTTTC.

The chain couples TRBV7-2 to TRBJ2-4, with a possible D match to TRBD1 (6 bases). The CDR3 runs 18 residues. V lost 0 bases and J 3 bases, leaving 18 bases between the germline ends. From germline, CDR1 is SGHTA and CDR2 FQGNSA. CDR3: CASSLARGDGLGKNIQYF. The CDR3 DNA follows: TGTGCCAGCAGCTTAGCCAGGGGAGATGGACTCGGCAAAAACATTCAGTACTTC.

The rearrangement joins TRBV7-2 to TRBJ2-1, with D possibly being TRBD2 (5 bases). Trimming removed 5 bases at V and 2 bases at J, with 19 bases between. Germline lookup yields CDR1 SGHTA and CDR2 FQGNSA. This CDR3 is 17 amino acids long. CDR3 in amino acids: CASSPRTQRVTYNEQFF. Here the CDR3 DNA reads TGTGCCAGCAGCCCAAGGACGCAGAGGGTGACCTACAATGAGCAGTTCTTC.

The CDR3 is CASSLAADSFDHPFYGYTF. In nucleotides, the CDR3 is TGTGCCAGCAGCTTAGCGGCAGACTCCTTTGACCACCCTTTCTATGGCTACACCTTC. The rearrangement uses TRBV7-2 and TRBJ1-2, with D unclear. The germline gives CDR1 SGHTA, CDR2 FQGNSA. Trimming left V 0 bases short and J 4 bases short, with 24 bases between. The length of the CDR3 is 19 residues.

This clone occurred once. The chain carries TRBV5-1 and TRBJ2-6; the match to TRBD1 covers 7 bases. Germline loops: CDR1 SGHRS, CDR2 YFSETQ. With V trimmed by 4 bases and J by 0 bases, 13 bases remained unmatched. The CDR3 sequence is 19 residues long. CDR3 region: CASSRRAGTEYSGANVLTF. CDR3 DNA: TGCGCCAGCAGCCGAAGGGCCGGGACAGAGTACTCTGGGGCCAACGTCCTGACTTTC.

This chain connects TRBV5-4 to TRBJ1-4; D remains unclear. Per the germline V gene, CDR1 is SGHNT and CDR2 is YYREEE (reference sequence). Trimming removed 4 bases from V and 4 bases from J, with 14 bases in between. The CDR3 is made up of 15 amino acids. The CDR3 sequence: CASSLPGAGNEKLFF. For the CDR3, the DNA is TGTGCCAGCAGCCTGCCGGGAGCGGGTAATGAAAAACTGTTTTTT.

The V and J genes are TRBV27 and TRBJ2-1; 8 positions agree with TRBD2. The CDR3 covers 13 residues. J was trimmed by 5 bases and V by 4 bases; bases with no gene match: 1. In germline, CDR1 is MNHEY, CDR2 SMNVEV (reference sequence). The CDR3 here is CASSSSGHNEQFF. The CDR3, as DNA: TGTGCCAGCAGTTCTAGCGGGCACAATGAGCAGTTCTTC.

The J gene is TRBJ1-5, the V gene TRBV7-6; 8 nucleotides match TRBD1. CDR3 length equals 16 residues. Trimming removed 1 base from V and 4 bases from J; junction bases left unmatched: 6. CDR1 SGHVS and CDR2 FNYEAQ come from the germline V gene. The CDR3 reads CASSLGGDRLNQPQHF. The CDR3 nucleotides are TGTGCCAGCAGCTTAGGGGGGGACAGGCTAAATCAGCCCCAGCATTTT. Filled out from reference TRBV7-6 and TRBJ1-5, the complete variable domain reads GAGVSQSPRYKVTKRGQDVALRCDPISGHVSLYWYRQALGQGPEFLTYFNYEAQQDKSGLPNDRFSAERPEGSISTLTIQRTEQRDSAMYRCASSLGGDRLNQPQHFGDGTRLSIL.

The chain uses TRBV5-1 and TRBJ1-4, with 7 bases fitting TRBD1. Germline CDR1 SGHRS, CDR2 YFSETQ. The CDR3 consists of 19 residues. With 4 bases clipped from V and 3 bases from J, the junction kept 18 bases outside the gene matches. The CDR3 DNA follows: TGCGCCAGCAGCGAATTGGGGAGTCAGGGGGGAGCGGCTAATGAAAAACTGTTTTTT. As protein: CASSELGSQGGAANEKLFF.

CDR3: CASSSTTGSSSYEQYF. The CDR3 coding sequence is TGTGCCAGCAGCTCAACGACAGGGTCGAGCTCCTACGAGCAGTACTTC. The chain is built from TRBV7-6 and TRBJ2-7, with TRBD1 identical over 7 bases. Germline CDR1 is SGHVS and CDR2 is FNYEAQ. CDR3 size: 16 residues. J lost 0 bases, V lost 4 bases, and 9 bases had no gene match.

The chain uses TRBV6-6 and TRBJ1-2; no firm D call. Trimming shortened V by 6 bases and J by 8 bases, and 7 bases separated the two germline ends. The CDR3 spans 10 residues. Germline V CDR1 and CDR2: MNHNY, SVGAGI (reference sequence). The CDR3 protein is CASSLLGYTF. In DNA, the CDR3 is TGTGCCAGCAGCCTTTTGGGCTACACCTTC.

The rearrangement uses TRBV29-1 and TRBJ2-7; weak D call: TRBD2 (5 bases). The germline V and J ends were trimmed by 5 bases and 3 bases, with 14 bases remaining between them. The CDR3 totals 13 residues. Per germline, CDR1 SQVTM and CDR2 ANQGSEA. The CDR3 region has the DNA TGCAGCGTTTCAAAAGCGGCCTACTACGAGCAGTACTTC. Translated, it gives CSVSKAAYYEQYF.

This chain connects TRBV6-6 to TRBJ1-2, with 12 nucleotides matching TRBD1. The germline CDR1 and CDR2 sequences are MNHNY and SVGAGI (reference sequence). V gave up 5 bases and J gave up 7 bases; unmatched junction bases: 8. The CDR3 is made up of 15 amino acids. The CDR3 reads CASSVGGQGAGGYTF. CDR3 sequence (DNA): TGTGCCAGCAGTGTAGGGGGACAGGGGGCTGGTGGCTACACCTTC.

This chain joins TRBV7-8 and TRBJ1-2, with 9 positions matching TRBD1. Looked up from germline, CDR1 is SGHVS and CDR2 is FQNEAQ. V dropped 1 base and J dropped 8; count of bases not matched to a gene: 8. This CDR3 has 15 residues. This chain's CDR3 is CASSLVTQGAVGYTF. The CDR3 DNA follows: TGTGCCAGCAGCTTAGTAACACAGGGGGCGGTCGGCTACACCTTC.

The chain combines TRBV7-2 with TRBJ2-2; no definite D call. Germline CDR1 and CDR2: SGHTA and FQGNSA. Deletions cut 5 bases from V and 5 bases from J, with 12 bases between. CDR3 length: 14 residues. The CDR3 region has the DNA TGTGCCAGCAGCCCCTCTATGCGGACCGGGGAGCTGTTTTTT. It encodes CASSPSMRTGELFF.

The chain joins TRBV15 to TRBJ2-1, with TRBD1 identical over 9 bases. The germline CDR1 and CDR2 sequences are LNHNV and YYDKDF (reference sequence). The length of the CDR3 is 14 residues. V dropped 3 bases and J dropped 10; count of bases not matched to a gene: 7. CDR3 protein: CATSSGTGTDEQFF. The CDR3 DNA sequence: TGTGCCACCAGCAGCGGGACAGGGACTGACGAGCAGTTCTTC.

V usage is TRBV6-1 and J usage is TRBJ2-7; 12 bases line up with TRBD2. The CDR3 has 15 residues. In germline, CDR1 is MNHNS, CDR2 SASEGT. The trim removed 7 bases at V and 1 base at J, leaving 5 bases unmatched. Written as DNA, the CDR3 is TGTGCCAGCATAACTAGCGGGGGGTCGTCCTACGAGCAGTACTTC. It specifies CASITSGGSSYEQYF.

The J gene is TRBJ2-7, the V gene TRBV6-4; weak D call: TRBD1 (5 bases). V was trimmed by 2 bases and J by 3 bases, leaving 8 bases between them. Germline V gene sequence: CDR1 MRHNA, CDR2 SNTAGT. CDR3 length: 13 amino acids. CDR3 sequence (DNA): TGTGCCAGCAGTGACGGACAAAACTACGAGCAGTACTTC. Its protein product is CASSDGQNYEQYF.

V gene TRBV4-2 combines with J gene TRBJ1-4; perhaps TRBD1 as D (6 bases). The CDR3 spans 18 residues. CDR1 LGHNA and CDR2 YNFKEQ come from the germline V gene. Trimming removed 1 base at V and 0 bases at J, with 15 bases between. The CDR3 sequence is CASSQVQGTTATNEKLFF. In nucleotides, the CDR3 is TGTGCCAGCAGCCAAGTTCAAGGGACAACTGCAACTAATGAAAAACTGTTTTTT.

The chain has TRBV5-4 and TRBJ2-3; no reliable D call. Germline loops: CDR1 SGHNT, CDR2 YYREEE (reference sequence). The V gene lost 0 bases and the J gene lost 0 bases, with 11 bases spanning the gap. This CDR3 is 16 amino acids long. The CDR3 region has the DNA TGTGCCAGCAGCTTGGGAGAAACTTTTAGCACAGATACGCAGTATTTT. This translates into CASSLGETFSTDTQYF.

The J gene is TRBJ1-3, the V gene TRBV5-1; the D is unclear. CDR1 is SGHRS and CDR2 is YFSETQ in the germline V gene. Trimming pared 0 bases from V and 1 base from J, leaving 11 bases between. The CDR3 runs 16 residues. The CDR3 DNA is TGCGCCAGCAGCTTGGGGCAGGCTGGTTCTGGAAACACCATATATTTT. Protein sequence: CASSLGQAGSGNTIYF.

The rearrangement uses TRBV30 and TRBJ2-2; TRBD1 is a possible D gene (5 bases). The CDR3 sequence is 14 residues long. V was trimmed by 8 bases and J by 1 base, leaving 14 bases between them. Germline CDR1 reads GTSNPN; CDR2 reads SVGIG (reference sequence). This chain's CDR3 is CAGQSQVNTGELFF. CDR3 nucleotide sequence: TGTGCCGGACAATCCCAGGTGAACACCGGGGAGCTGTTTTTT.

This chain links TRBV9 with TRBJ2-2; 9 nucleotides align to TRBD2. The CDR3 length is 17 residues. The germline CDR1 and CDR2 sequences are SGDLS and YYNGEE. Losses at the gene ends were 4 bases for V and 4 bases for J; bases not matched to a gene: 11. The CDR3: CASSTYSGGRATGELFF. Here the CDR3 DNA reads TGTGCCAGCAGCACGTATTCAGGCGGGAGGGCCACCGGGGAGCTGTTTTTT.

Details on this clone: The germline gene is not matched at one end of the junction; a read error may be the cause. The chain links TRBV18 to TRBJ1-2; D is possibly TRBD1 (5 bases). The CDR3 is made up of 13 amino acids. Germline-derived CDR1 and CDR2 are KGHSH and LQKENI. The CDR3 nucleotides read TGTGCCAGCTCACCGTCGGACACCCCATCTGTCCGCTTC. Amino acids: CASSPSDTPSVRF.

This chain links TRBV27 with TRBJ2-1; no clear D gene. Trimming took off 5 bases at V and 15 bases at J, with 14 bases between the two ends. The V gene's germline CDR1 is MNHEY and CDR2 SMNVEV (reference sequence). The length of the CDR3 is 11 residues. CDR3 region: CASSILNRVFF. The DNA of the CDR3 is TGTGCCAGCAGTATTCTCAACCGGGTGTTCTTC.

This sequence joins TRBV14 and TRBJ2-1; no reliable D call. Germline V gene sequence: CDR1 SGHDN, CDR2 FVKESK. CDR3 size: 16 residues. Trimming removed 0 bases at V and 6 bases at J, with 15 bases between. The CDR3 sequence is CASSQDAGVPFNEQFF. The CDR3 DNA sequence: TGTGCCAGCAGCCAAGATGCAGGCGTCCCCTTCAATGAGCAGTTCTTC.

This clone was seen once. The V and J genes are TRBV5-1 and TRBJ2-1; D may be TRBD2 (6 bases). This CDR3 region has 13 residues. CDR1 is SGHRS, CDR2 YFSETQ, per germline. Between the trimmed V and J ends, which lost 0 bases and 9 bases, there was a span of 10 bases. CDR3 DNA: TGCGCCAGCAGCTTGGAGGCGGGGACTGAGCAGTTCTTC. This codes for CASSLEAGTEQFF.

This chain connects TRBV6-5 to TRBJ1-2; 8 nucleotides line up with TRBD1. This CDR3 has 15 residues. V lost 6 bases, J lost 1 base, and 7 bases stayed unmatched. Germline values: CDR1 MNHEY, CDR2 SVGAGI. CDR3 sequence (DNA): TGTGCCAGCAGCAACAGACAGGGGAGTAACTATGGCTACACCTTC. It is translated as CASSNRQGSNYGYTF.